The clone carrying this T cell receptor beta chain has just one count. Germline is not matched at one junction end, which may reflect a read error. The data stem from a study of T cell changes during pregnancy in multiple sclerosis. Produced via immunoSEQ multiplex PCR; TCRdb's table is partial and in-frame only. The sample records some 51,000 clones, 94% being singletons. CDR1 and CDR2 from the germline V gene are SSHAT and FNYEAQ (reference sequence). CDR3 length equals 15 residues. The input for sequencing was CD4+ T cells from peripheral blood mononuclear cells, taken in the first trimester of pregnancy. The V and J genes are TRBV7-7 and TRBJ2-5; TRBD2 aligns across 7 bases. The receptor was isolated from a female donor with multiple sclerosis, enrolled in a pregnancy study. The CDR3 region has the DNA TGTGCTAGCAGCTCCCTCCGGGGGGACCAAGAGACCCAGTACTTC. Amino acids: CASSSLRGDQETQYF.